Listed here are 18 T cell receptor beta chains from one sample, sequenced in a study of beta chain features in type 1 diabetes. Overall study results and limits: The study found moderately but significantly shorter TCRB CDR3s in all four CD4+ subsets of Type 1 diabetes patients.

TCRB transcripts that were expressed got sequenced, as all of the isolated RNA had been reverse transcribed. Here immunoSEQ multiplex PCR was the method, and the copy in TCRdb shows in-frame clones only, minus some. This sample has approximately 730,000 clones, with around an eighth found just once. Their specific antigens are unknown. The source material was naive CD4+ T cells from blood. Receptors originate from a man aged 18 to 30 with type 1 diabetes.

This clone was seen only a few times. V gene TRBV11-2 combines with J gene TRBJ2-2; D ambiguous. The CDR3 is 15 residues long. Trimming stripped 0 bases from V and 1 base from J, with 6 bases between. Germline values: CDR1 SGHAT, CDR2 FQNNGV. The CDR3 region is CASSLDLWNTGELFF. Written as DNA, the CDR3 is TGTGCCAGCAGCTTAGATCTTTGGAACACCGGGGAGCTGTTTTTT.

This clone came up a few times. The chain has TRBV7-9 and TRBJ2-3, with D possibly TRBD1 on 6 matching bases. Germline V CDR1 and CDR2: SEHNR, FQNEAQ (reference sequence). The V and J ends lost 0 bases and 8 bases respectively, with 15 bases between them. CDR3 length: 15 amino acids. CDR3 in DNA: TGTGCCAGCAGCTTAGCGGGGGCCGGGATTGCTACGCAGTATTTT. Protein: CASSLAGAGIATQYF.

This clone has just a few counts. This chain uses TRBV29-1 with TRBJ2-7; no reliable D call. Deletions cut 5 bases from V and 2 bases from J, with 13 bases between. CDR3 size: 13 residues. CDR1 is SQVTM, CDR2 ANQGSEA, per germline. CDR3: CSVLNSATYEQYF. CDR3 nucleotides: TGCAGCGTTCTAAACTCGGCGACCTACGAGCAGTACTTC.

V and J are TRBV28 and TRBJ1-4; unclear D gene. Germline values: CDR1 MDHEN, CDR2 SYDVKM. Trimming removed 2 bases at V and 7 bases at J, with 5 bases between. The CDR3 length is 12 residues. The CDR3 loop reads CASSLEGEKLFF. DNA for the CDR3: TGTGCCAGCAGTTTAGAGGGTGAAAAACTGTTTTTT.

The chain is built from TRBV6-5 and TRBJ1-1; maybe TRBD1 (6 bases). The CDR3 runs to 14 residues. V was pared by 5 bases and J by 4 bases, with 14 bases between. CDR1 and CDR2 from the germline V gene are MNHEY and SVGAGI. The CDR3 protein is CASSGQQGTTEAFF. The CDR3 bases are TGTGCCAGCAGTGGACAGCAGGGGACCACTGAAGCTTTCTTT.

This clone was seen only a few times. The chain has TRBV4-1 and TRBJ2-7; no clear D gene. Germline CDR1 reads MGHRA; CDR2 reads YSYEKL. Trimming took 1 base from V and 1 from J, leaving 17 bases between them. The CDR3 is 17 residues long. The CDR3, as DNA: TGCGCCAGCAGCCAAGTCTGGGTTAAAGGTGGTTCCTACGAGCAGTACTTC. Encoded protein: CASSQVWVKGGSYEQYF.

Only a few counts were recorded for this clone. This chain links TRBV19 with TRBJ2-7, with D possibly matching TRBD1 (5 bases). The CDR3 spans 13 residues. The V end was cut by 5 bases, the J end by 0 bases, with 8 bases between. CDR1 LNHDA and CDR2 SQIVND come from the germline V gene (reference sequence). The CDR3 coding sequence is TGTGCCAGTAGTGATCAGGGCTCCTACGAGCAGTACTTC. Protein sequence: CASSDQGSYEQYF.

This clone was counted ten times or more. This rearrangement joins TRBV10-3 to TRBJ2-1; 7 positions agree with TRBD2. The trim removed 2 bases at V and 8 bases at J, leaving 9 bases unmatched. The germline V gene encodes CDR1 ENHRY and CDR2 SYGVKD. The CDR3 totals 15 residues. CDR3 bases: TGTGCCATCAGTGAGCCTGGACTAGTGGCTGATGAGCAGTTCTTC. Translation gives CAISEPGLVADEQFF.

This clone appeared a few times. The chain is built from TRBV27 and TRBJ2-5, with D possibly matching TRBD2 (6 bases). In germline, CDR1 is MNHEY, CDR2 SMNVEV (reference sequence). V shed 2 bases and J shed 2 bases, with 12 bases lying between them. CDR3 length equals 15 residues. CDR3 DNA: TGTGCCAGCAGTTTAATAGGGACTGTGCAAGAGACCCAGTACTTC. Translated: CASSLIGTVQETQYF.

This clone was seen a few times. This chain uses TRBV11-2 with TRBJ2-3, with D unclear. Germline values: CDR1 SGHAT, CDR2 FQNNGV. V dropped 4 bases and J dropped 4 bases, with 6 bases sitting between them. The CDR3 has 12 residues. This CDR3 is CASSSVADTQYF. The DNA for the CDR3 is TGTGCCAGCAGCTCAGTGGCAGATACGCAGTATTTT. The full variable domain, in which reference TRBV11-2 and TRBJ2-3 provide the parts outside the CDR3, is EAGVAQSPRYKIIEKRQSVAFWCNPISGHATLYWYQQILGQGPKLLIQFQNNGVVDDSQLPKDRFSAERLKGVDSTLKIQPAKLEDSAVYLCASSSVADTQYFGPGTRLTVL.

The rearrangement joins TRBV7-6 to TRBJ2-1; D gene unclear. The V gene's germline CDR1 is SGHVS and CDR2 FNYEAQ. Trimming stripped 2 bases from V and 7 bases from J, with 9 bases between. The CDR3 contains 13 residues. The CDR3 nucleotides read TGTGCCAGCAGCTTAAACGTCGTGAATGAGCAGTTCTTC. Translated: CASSLNVVNEQFF.

This clone was recorded a few times. CDR3 in DNA: TGTGCCAGCAGCTCGGACAGGGGGAGGAAGAACACTGAAGCTTTCTTT. Its translation: CASSSDRGRKNTEAFF. The rearrangement uses TRBV7-9 and TRBJ1-1; 10 bases are shared with TRBD1. V gave up 4 bases and J gave up 1 base; unmatched junction bases: 6. The CDR3 consists of 16 residues. Germline lookup yields CDR1 SEHNR and CDR2 FQNEAQ (reference sequence).

V gene TRBV27 combines with J gene TRBJ2-6; D is perhaps TRBD1 (6 bases). CDR1 is MNHEY, CDR2 SMNVEV, per germline (reference sequence). V dropped 3 bases and J dropped 0 bases, with 18 bases sitting between them. CDR3 length equals 19 residues. The CDR3 reads CASSFRMSGALSGANVLTF. The DNA for the CDR3 is TGTGCCAGCAGTTTCCGTATGTCAGGGGCCCTCTCTGGGGCCAACGTCCTGACTTTC.

The V and J genes are TRBV27 and TRBJ1-6; D gene unclear. This CDR3 has 17 amino acids. Per the germline V gene, CDR1 is MNHEY and CDR2 is SMNVEV (reference sequence). V was cut by 2 bases and J by 2 bases, with 13 bases left in between. In nucleotides, the CDR3 is TGTGCCAGCAGTTTAGTGTGGCAGGTGACCTATAATTCACCCCTCCACTTT. Protein: CASSLVWQVTYNSPLHF.

The genes are TRBV28 and TRBJ1-2, with 8 bases matching TRBD1. Germline CDR1 is MDHEN and CDR2 is SYDVKM. V gave up 5 bases and J gave up 4 bases; unmatched junction bases: 9. The CDR3 has 15 residues. CDR3 in amino acids: CASSIQGAHGYGYTF. The CDR3 nucleotides are TGTGCCAGCAGTATTCAGGGGGCGCATGGCTATGGCTACACCTTC.

The chain couples TRBV11-3 to TRBJ2-7; no firm D call. Germline loops: CDR1 SGHNT, CDR2 YENEEA. The V and J ends lost 3 bases and 0 bases respectively, with 12 bases between them. The CDR3 sequence is 15 residues long. CDR3: CASSFFQALSYEQYF. DNA of the CDR3: TGTGCCAGCAGCTTCTTCCAGGCCCTCTCCTACGAGCAGTACTTC.

The chain joins TRBV5-1 to TRBJ2-5; D gene uncertain. The V end lost 0 bases, the J end lost 5 bases, and 8 bases lay between the germline ends. CDR1 is SGHRS and CDR2 is YFSETQ in the germline V gene. The CDR3 is 13 amino acids. CDR3 sequence (DNA): TGCGCCAGCAGCTTGGAGGATGTCGAGACCCAGTACTTC. It encodes CASSLEDVETQYF.

The V and J genes are TRBV7-3 and TRBJ2-1; 8 bases match TRBD1. There are 14 residues in the CDR3. Germline-derived CDR1 and CDR2 are SGHTA and FQGTGA. V lost 1 base to trimming and J lost 8 bases; unmatched junction nucleotides: 4. The CDR3 sequence: CASSLNQGADEQFF. CDR3 DNA: TGTGCCAGCAGCTTAAATCAGGGGGCGGATGAGCAGTTCTTC.